Below, one T cell receptor (beta chain) is given with its context. Its antigen is currently unknown. This sample was included in a study of T-cell reconstitution after alpha-beta-depleted transplantation in children. CDR1 is DFQATT, CDR2 SNEGSKA, per germline (reference sequence). The CDR3 is made up of 14 amino acids. V was clipped by 2 bases and J by 2 bases; unmatched bases: 4. Whole-study findings and limits: The origin of high day-60 TCRbeta diversity in some patients lay in surviving recipient T cells and thymic progenitors. Reportedly, roughly two months post-transplant, alpha-beta T cells arose from several hundred expanded graft clones. One year after transplant, T-cell counts and diversity came mostly from newly produced T cells.

A library of TCRbeta sequences, prepared with unique molecular identifiers, was generated. TCRdb recomputed calls from the PCR reads with MiXCR, one row per CDR3 protein. Altogether around 800,000 distinct CDR3 sequences are present, 16% being singletons, with the ten largest covering approximately 4.5%. This sample comprised PBMCs, mostly from graft donor cells, obtained 360 days after TCRalphabeta/CD19-depleted stem cell transplant. This TCR derives from a male patient between 5 and 17 years old who had a stem cell transplant for acute lymphoblastic leukemia, so the T cells may come from the graft donor. V is TRBV20-1 and J is TRBJ2-3; TRBD2 agrees at 7 bases. This CDR3 is CSARPGRSTDTQYF. CDR3 DNA: TGCAGTGCTAGACCCGGGAGGTCCACAGATACGCAGTATTTT.